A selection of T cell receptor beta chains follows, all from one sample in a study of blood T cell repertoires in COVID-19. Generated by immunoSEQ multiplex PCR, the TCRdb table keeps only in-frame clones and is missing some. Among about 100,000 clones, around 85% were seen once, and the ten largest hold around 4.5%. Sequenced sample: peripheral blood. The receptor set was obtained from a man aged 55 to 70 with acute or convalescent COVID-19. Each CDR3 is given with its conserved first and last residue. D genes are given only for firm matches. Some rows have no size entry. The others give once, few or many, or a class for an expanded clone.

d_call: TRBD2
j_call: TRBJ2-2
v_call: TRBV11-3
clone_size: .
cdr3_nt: TGTGCCAGCAGCAGCCGCACCGGGACTAGCGGGACCTACACCGGGGAGCTGTTTTTT
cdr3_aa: CASSSRTGTSGTYTGELFF

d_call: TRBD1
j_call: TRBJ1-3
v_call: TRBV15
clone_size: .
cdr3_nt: TGTGCCACCAGCAGAGAACAGGGGGCTGGAAACACCATATATTTT
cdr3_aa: CATSREQGAGNTIYF

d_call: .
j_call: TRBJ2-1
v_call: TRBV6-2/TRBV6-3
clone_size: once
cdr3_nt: TGTGCCAGCAGTCATACAGGGAAACCACCCTACAATGAGCAGTTCTTC
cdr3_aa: CASSHTGKPPYNEQFF

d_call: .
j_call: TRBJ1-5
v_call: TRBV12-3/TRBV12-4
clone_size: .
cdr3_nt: TGTGCCAGCAGTTTAGGACACCAGCCCCAGCATTTT
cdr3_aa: CASSLGHQPQHF

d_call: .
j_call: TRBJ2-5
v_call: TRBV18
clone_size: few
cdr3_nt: TGTGCCAGCTCACCATATGTCGAGACATTTCAACGGGGGACCCAGTACTTC
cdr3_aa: CASSPYVETFQRGTQYF

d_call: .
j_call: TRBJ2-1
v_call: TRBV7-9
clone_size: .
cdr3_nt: TGTGCCAGCAGCCGAGACAATGAGCAGTTCTTC
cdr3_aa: CASSRDNEQFF

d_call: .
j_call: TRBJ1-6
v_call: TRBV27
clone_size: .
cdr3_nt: TGTGCCAGCAGTCCCAGGGGTTCTTCACCCCTCCACTTT
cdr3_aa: CASSPRGSSPLHF

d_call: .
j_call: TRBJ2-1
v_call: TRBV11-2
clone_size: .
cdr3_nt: TGTGCCAGCAGCTTTGGGGGCCCGCCTTACAATGAGCAGTTCTTC
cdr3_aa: CASSFGGPPYNEQFF

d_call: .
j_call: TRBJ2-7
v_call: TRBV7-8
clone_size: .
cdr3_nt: TGTGCCAGCAGCCTAGGGAGAATTTACTACGAGCAGTACTTC
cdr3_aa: CASSLGRIYYEQYF

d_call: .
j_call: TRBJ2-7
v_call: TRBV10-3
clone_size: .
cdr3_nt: TGTGCCATCAGTGAGTTCGACACCTCCTACGAGCAGTACTTC
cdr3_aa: CAISEFDTSYEQYF

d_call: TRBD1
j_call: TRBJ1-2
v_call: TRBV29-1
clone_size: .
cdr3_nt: TGCAGCGTTGGCCACGACAGGGTAGGAGGCTACACCTTC
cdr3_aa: CSVGHDRVGGYTF

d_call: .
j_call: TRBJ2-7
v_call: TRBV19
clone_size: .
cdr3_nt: TGTGCCAGTAGTCTAGGTGCAGTTTCCTACGAGCAGTACTTC
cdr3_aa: CASSLGAVSYEQYF

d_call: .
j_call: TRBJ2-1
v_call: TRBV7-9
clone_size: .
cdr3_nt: TGTGCCAGCAGCTTAGGTTTCGGACACACCTACAATGAGCAGTTCTTC
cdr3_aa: CASSLGFGHTYNEQFF

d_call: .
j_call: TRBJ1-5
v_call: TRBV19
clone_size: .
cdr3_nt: TGTGCCAGTAGTATAGAAGGGGTTAGGTCTTTTCAGCCCCAGCATTTT
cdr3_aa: CASSIEGVRSFQPQHF

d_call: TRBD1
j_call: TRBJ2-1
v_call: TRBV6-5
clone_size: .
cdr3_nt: TGTGCCAGCAGTCTGGCCGGGACAGACTACAATGAGCAGTTCTTC
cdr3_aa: CASSLAGTDYNEQFF

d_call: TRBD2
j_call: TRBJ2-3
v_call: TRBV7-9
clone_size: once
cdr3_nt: TGTGCCAGCAGCTTCCCGGGACTAGCGGGACAGGATACGCAGTATTTT
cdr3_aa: CASSFPGLAGQDTQYF

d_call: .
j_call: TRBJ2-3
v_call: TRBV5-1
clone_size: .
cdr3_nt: TGCGCCAGCAGCTTGGGCGGGAGCACAGATACGCAGTATTTT
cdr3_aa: CASSLGGSTDTQYF

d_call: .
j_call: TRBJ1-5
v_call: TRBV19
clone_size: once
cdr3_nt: TGTGCCAGTAGTAACCTGTGGTCGTACAAGGGTACGGGGATCCCTCAGCCCCAGCATTTT
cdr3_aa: CASSNLWSYKGTGIPQPQHF

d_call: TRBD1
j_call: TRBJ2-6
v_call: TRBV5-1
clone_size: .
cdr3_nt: TGCGCCAGCAGCATAGGACAGGGCCTTACTTCTGGGGCCAACGTCCTGACTTTC
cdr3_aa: CASSIGQGLTSGANVLTF

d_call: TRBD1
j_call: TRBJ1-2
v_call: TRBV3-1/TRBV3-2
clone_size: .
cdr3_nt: TGTGCCAGTCCTGGACGGGACAGGGAACGTACCTTC
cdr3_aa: CASPGRDRERTF

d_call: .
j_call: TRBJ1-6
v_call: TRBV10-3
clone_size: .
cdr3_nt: TGTGCCATCACCGCTAGGTTCCCCATATCACCCCTCCACTTT
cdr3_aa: CAITARFPISPLHF

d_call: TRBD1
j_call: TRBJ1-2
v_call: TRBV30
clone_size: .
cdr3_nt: TGTGCCTGGGGGACAGGCAATAACTATGGCTACACCTTC
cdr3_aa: CAWGTGNNYGYTF

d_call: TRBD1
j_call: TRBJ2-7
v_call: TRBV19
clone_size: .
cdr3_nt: TGTGCCAGCCGAGAACCCGGGACAGGGCGCTACGAGCAGTACTTC
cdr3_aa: CASREPGTGRYEQYF

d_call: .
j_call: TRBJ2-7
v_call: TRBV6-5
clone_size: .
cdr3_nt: TGTGCCAGCAGTTACCGACAGGCGAACTACGAGCAGTACTTC
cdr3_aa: CASSYRQANYEQYF

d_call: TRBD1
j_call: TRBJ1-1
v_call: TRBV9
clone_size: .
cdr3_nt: TGTGCCAGCAGCCCCCGGACAGGGATACGGAACACTGAAGCTTTCTTT
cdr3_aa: CASSPRTGIRNTEAFF

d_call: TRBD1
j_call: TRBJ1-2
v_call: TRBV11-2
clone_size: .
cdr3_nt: TGTGCCAGCAGCTTAGGTGGGACAGGGGGCGACTATGGCTACACCTTC
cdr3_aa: CASSLGGTGGDYGYTF

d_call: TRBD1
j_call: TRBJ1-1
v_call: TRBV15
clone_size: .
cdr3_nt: TGTGCCACCAGCAGAGAACCACTGCGACAGGGTGTCACTGAAGCTTTCTTT
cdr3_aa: CATSREPLRQGVTEAFF

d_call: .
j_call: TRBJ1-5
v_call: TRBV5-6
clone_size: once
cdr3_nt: TGTGCCAGCAGCCGCTATAGTAGAGGGCAGAGCAATCAGCCCCAGCATTTT
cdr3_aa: CASSRYSRGQSNQPQHF

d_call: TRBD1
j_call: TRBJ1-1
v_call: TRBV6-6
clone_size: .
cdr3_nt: TGTGCCAGCAGTTACGCCGGGACAGCTAACACTGAAGCTTTCTTT
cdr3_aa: CASSYAGTANTEAFF

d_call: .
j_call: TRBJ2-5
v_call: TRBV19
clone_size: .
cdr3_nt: TGTGCCAGTAGTATATCTAGCAGGAGGTGGGAGACCCAGTACTTC
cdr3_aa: CASSISSRRWETQYF

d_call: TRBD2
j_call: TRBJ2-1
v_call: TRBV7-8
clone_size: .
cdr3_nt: TGTGCCAGCAGCTTACTCACTAGCGGGGGGTTTGATGAGCAGTTCTTC
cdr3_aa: CASSLLTSGGFDEQFF

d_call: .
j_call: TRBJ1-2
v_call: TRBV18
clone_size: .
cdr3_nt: TGTGCCAGCTCACAAATCTCGGGGAACTATGGCTACACCTTC
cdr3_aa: CASSQISGNYGYTF

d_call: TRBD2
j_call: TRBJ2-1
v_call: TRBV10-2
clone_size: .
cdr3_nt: TGCGCCAGCACTGGGGGGATGGCGGGGGGTAGGAATGAGCAGTTCTTC
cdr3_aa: CASTGGMAGGRNEQFF

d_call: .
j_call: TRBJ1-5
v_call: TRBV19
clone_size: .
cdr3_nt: TGTGCCAGTAGTATAGAGGTGGGGGCCCGGCAGCCCCAGCATTTT
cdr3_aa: CASSIEVGARQPQHF

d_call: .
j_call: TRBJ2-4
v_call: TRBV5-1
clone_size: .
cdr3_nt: TGCGCCAGCAGCGTAGCAGGGTATAGAAACATTCAGTACTTC
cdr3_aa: CASSVAGYRNIQYF

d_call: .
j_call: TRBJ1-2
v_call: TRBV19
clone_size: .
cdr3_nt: TGTGCCAGTAGTATAAATACGGGTTACGACTATGGCTACACCTTC
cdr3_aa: CASSINTGYDYGYTF

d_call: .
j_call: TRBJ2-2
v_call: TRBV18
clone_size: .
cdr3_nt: TGTGCCAGCTCACCGACAAAGTGGACCGGGGAGCTGTTTTTT
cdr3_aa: CASSPTKWTGELFF

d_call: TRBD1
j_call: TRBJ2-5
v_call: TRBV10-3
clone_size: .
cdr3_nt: TGTGCCATCAGTCAGGACAGGGACGGAACCCAGTACTTC
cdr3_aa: CAISQDRDGTQYF

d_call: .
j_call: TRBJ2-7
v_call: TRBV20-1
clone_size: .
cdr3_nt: TGCAGTGCTAGTAAAAGCGCCTACGAGCAGTACTTC
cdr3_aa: CSASKSAYEQYF

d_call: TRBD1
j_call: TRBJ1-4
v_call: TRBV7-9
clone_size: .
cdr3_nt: TGTGCCAGCAGCTCCGGGACAGGTGGTGCAACTAATGAAAAACTGTTTTTT
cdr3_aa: CASSSGTGGATNEKLFF

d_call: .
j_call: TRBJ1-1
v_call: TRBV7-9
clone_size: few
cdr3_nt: TGTGCCAGCAGCCACGGGACACAGAACACTGAAGCTTTCTTT
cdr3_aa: CASSHGTQNTEAFF

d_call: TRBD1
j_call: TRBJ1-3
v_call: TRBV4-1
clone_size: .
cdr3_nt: TGCGCCAGCAGCCAATGGCCCGACAGGGAAGGAAACACCATATATTTT
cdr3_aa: CASSQWPDREGNTIYF

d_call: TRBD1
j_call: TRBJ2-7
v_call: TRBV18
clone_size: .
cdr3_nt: TGTGCCAGCTCACGGGACAGGGTAAGCTCCTACGAGCAGTACTTC
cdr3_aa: CASSRDRVSSYEQYF

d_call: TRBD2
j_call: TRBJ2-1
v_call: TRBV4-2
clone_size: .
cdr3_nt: TGTGCCAGCAGCCAATGGACTAGCGGGAAGTACAATGAGCAGTTCTTC
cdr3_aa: CASSQWTSGKYNEQFF

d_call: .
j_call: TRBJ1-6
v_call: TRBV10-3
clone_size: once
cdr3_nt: TGTGCCATCAGTGATAGGGACACAAATTCACCCCTCCACTTT
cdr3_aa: CAISDRDTNSPLHF

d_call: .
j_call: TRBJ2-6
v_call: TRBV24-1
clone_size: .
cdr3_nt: TGTGCCACCGGGCTTCCTGGGGCCAACGTCCTGACTTTC
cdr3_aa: CATGLPGANVLTF

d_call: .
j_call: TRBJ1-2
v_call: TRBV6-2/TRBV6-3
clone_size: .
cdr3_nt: TGTGCCAGCAGTCACGGCGGCAGGGGCACCGCCTATGGCTACACCTTC
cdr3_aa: CASSHGGRGTAYGYTF

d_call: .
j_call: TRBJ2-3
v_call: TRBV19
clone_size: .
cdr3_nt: TGTGCCAGTAGTCTGCCAGGCGGGGCTAGCACAGATACGCAGTATTTT
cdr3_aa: CASSLPGGASTDTQYF

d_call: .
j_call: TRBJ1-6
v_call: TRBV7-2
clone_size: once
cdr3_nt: TGTGCCAGCAGCTTTGGCCCGACAAGGGGCTATAATTCACCCCTCCACTTT
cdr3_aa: CASSFGPTRGYNSPLHF